This TCR beta chain was identified during a study of spatial heterogeneity in lung cancer (dated by TCRdb to between 2017 and 2020). For the wider study: More beta-chain than alpha-chain transcripts were consistently detected, likely reflecting higher beta-chain transcript abundance. TCR alpha and beta repertoires were quantitatively compared across multiple tumor regions, matched nontumor lung and blood in non-small cell lung cancer. Both alpha and beta chains were TCR-sequenced in samples taken at surgery, namely 220 tumor regions, 62 to 70 matched nontumor lung samples and 45 to 60 PBMC samples. In the raw uncorrected reads, each unique combination of TCR and UMI appeared more than ten times on average. Nonsynonymous mutation counts, determined by whole-exome sequencing of tumor tissue, were related to TCR repertoire features. A strong correlation was found between TCR transcript counts in tumor regions and a T cell transcriptional module score from matched bulk RNA-seq.

The paper's findings and limits, for the study overall: Confirming at a functional level the hypothesis that regional TCRs recognize regional mutations was considered to require additional single-cell paired TCR alpha and beta sequencing. TCR-seq was estimated to cover only 6.5% to 9% of tumor T cells for alpha chains and roughly 14% for beta chains. The tumor nonsynonymous mutation count correlated with the number of expanded intratumoral alpha and beta TCRs. Counts of ubiquitous and regional expanded TCRs correlated with counts of ubiquitous and regional nonsynonymous mutations, respectively.

By sample share, this clonotype is medium-sized (0.01 to 0.1%). Its antigen target is currently unknown. No base-level quality is on record; no much larger clone is a single base apart. The meaning of the sample's time point label: sample taken at primary tumor resection. Samples were obtained from around 72 patients with early-stage, untreated non-small cell lung cancer from the lung TRACERx cohort. Whole RNA extracted from tumor and nontumor lung tissue, or from cryopreserved PBMC samples, was used for TCR sequencing without cell sorting. Only patients for whom sufficient RNA was available from at least two tumor regions were selected for TCR sequencing. Tumor and adjacent nontumor lung specimens were reviewed by a lung pathologist before selection. Library preparation was by 5' RACE. The sequencing machine was a NextSeq 500. In the TCR library protocol, a unique molecular identifier was attached to each TCR cDNA molecule so that PCR and sequencing errors could be corrected. In the paper's pipeline: TCR identification, UMI-based error correction and CDR3 extraction were performed with Decombinator tools. TCRs above a frequency of 2 per 1,000, corresponding to the top 1% of the tumor frequency distribution, were defined as expanded. Expanded tumor TCRs were classed as regional if statistically deemed absent (corrected P<0.05) from at least one tumor region, otherwise ubiquitous. Renyi diversity was calculated using the R vegan package after each repertoire was subsampled 100 times to 5,000 TCRs. To build CDR3 similarity networks, amino acid triplet string-kernel similarity was used, and CDR3s were connected when their pairwise similarity was above 0.82. The public reads were reprocessed in TCRdb via fastp at Q25 and MiXCR, keeping in-frame beta chains. Merged by CDR3 protein, the rows form single entries marked with the most common genes and DNA. What appears here as the V and J calls and clone size reflects TCRdb's work, not the paper's. The sample yields about 20,000 distinct CDR3 sequences; roughly 15% were counted once. Clones ranked in the top ten supply around a third of the sample.

Via the germline V gene, CDR1 is SGHTA and CDR2 FQGNSA. V is pared back by 2 bases and J by 4 bases, with 10 bases lying between the germline termini. The CDR3 starts with the cysteine, ends with the phenylalanine, and has 14 residues. Here the CDR3 DNA is all that survives: 42 bases in frame from base 1. This clonotype was sampled from a female donor with early-stage non-small cell lung cancer. Source: lung tumor tissue, taken at surgery. This chain is built from TRBV7-2 and TRBJ2-3; matching of 5 bases hints at TRBD2 as the D gene. The bases read TGTGCCAGCAGCTTAAGGCTAGCCTCAGATACGCAGTATTTT. This yields the protein CASSLRLASDTQYF.